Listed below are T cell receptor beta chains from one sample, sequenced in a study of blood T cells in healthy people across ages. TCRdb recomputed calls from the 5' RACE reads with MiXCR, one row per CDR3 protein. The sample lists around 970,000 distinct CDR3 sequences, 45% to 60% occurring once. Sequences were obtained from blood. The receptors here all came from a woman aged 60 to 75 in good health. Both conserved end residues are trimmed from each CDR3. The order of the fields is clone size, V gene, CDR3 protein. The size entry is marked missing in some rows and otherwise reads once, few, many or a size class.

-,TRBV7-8,ASNLGGAGVVETQY
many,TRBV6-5,ASSYNWDTSANQPQH
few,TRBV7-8,ASSPRQGAIDRETQY
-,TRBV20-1,SAEYRDRVDGYT
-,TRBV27,ASSSQVGKDTQY
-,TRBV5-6,ASSPYHRGEQY
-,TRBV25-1,ASTAGVWGNEQF
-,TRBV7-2,ASSYRAGNNEQF
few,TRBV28,ASSFGTTNYGYT
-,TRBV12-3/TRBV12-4,ASSLGTGGVQTQY
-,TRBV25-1,ASKQTRSGGYT
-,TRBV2,ASSAWFSYSNQPQH
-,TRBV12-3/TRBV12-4,ASSPIGAGGGTDTQY
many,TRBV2,ASSARQGEIADTQY
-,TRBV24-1,ATSEGGGVNEKLF
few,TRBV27,ASSPENQGYNEQF
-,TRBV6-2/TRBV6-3,ASSYGLAGVPDTQY
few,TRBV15,ATSREKPYQY
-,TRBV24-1,ATRDRASYNEQF
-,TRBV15,ATTESSYEQY
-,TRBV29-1,SGQQGVDTGELF
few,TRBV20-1,SASPDVDYGYT
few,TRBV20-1,SARRPHDYNEQF
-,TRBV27,ASSLNPGMYEQY
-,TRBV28,ASSLRSRKLANEKLF
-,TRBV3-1,ASSQVYKETQY
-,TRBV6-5,ASSYVPVVTYEQY
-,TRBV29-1,SVQGLAGGIRGETQY
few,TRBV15,ATSPTEGYGYT
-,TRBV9,ASSVGAANRQETQY
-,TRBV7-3,ASSLRGRDPDTQY
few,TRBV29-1,SVVAGGSYEQY
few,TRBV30,ALDSSSGANVLT
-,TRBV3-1,ASSQALRTYEQY
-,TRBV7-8,ASGPKGTRLSETQY
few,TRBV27,ASRPTGEGSNQPQH
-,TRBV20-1,SARTGGSVEAF
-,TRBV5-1,ASSATGAVNEQF
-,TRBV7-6,ASSLGRLAGGEETQY
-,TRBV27,AGSFIGFDSTDTQY
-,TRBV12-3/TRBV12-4,ASTQSPFGYT
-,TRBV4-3,ASGRIGTGAVDTQY
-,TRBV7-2,ASSSRGLETQY
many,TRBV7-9,ASSLPAQGIDTQY
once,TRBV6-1,ASSELGPYEQY
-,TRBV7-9,ASSLGRWSYNEQF
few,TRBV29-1,SGSSGENEQF
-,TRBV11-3,ASSVASSSYEQY
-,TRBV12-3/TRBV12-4,ASRGQGYSYEQY
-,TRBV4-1,ASSQDRVGDYEQY
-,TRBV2,ASRQFVWNEQF
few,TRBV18,ASSPSGTFSYEQY
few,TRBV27,ASRRTGGNEKLF
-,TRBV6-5,ASSYGRSSGANVLT
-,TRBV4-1,ASSQARTTNTGELF
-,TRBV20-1,SARLGTPEGYYDYT
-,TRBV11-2,ASSLARAAQGGTQY
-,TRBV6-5,ASSPAGRNQPQH
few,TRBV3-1,ASSPGGLGALWDKNIQY
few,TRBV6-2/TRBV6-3,ASRSEGAGSNQPQH